Listed below are T cell receptor beta chains from one sample, sequenced in a study of CD8+ T cells in alopecia areata. Profiled with immunoSEQ multiplex PCR; TCRdb holds only in-frame clones, not every one. The repertoire holds 150,000 to 200,000 clones, with around 64% as singletons. Source: CD8+ T cells sorted from blood, taken at week 0. These receptors were obtained from a human donor with alopecia areata. The CDR3 runs from the conserved cysteine through the conserved F or W. The D gene is left open where the match is weak. Clone size is shown for a subset of rows, as once, few, many or a class of expanded clone.

- TRBJ2-1 - TRBV19 CASSPSGLIANEQFF TGTGCCAGTAGTCCTTCGGGTCTAATTGCCAATGAGCAGTTCTTC
- TRBJ2-3 TRBD2 TRBV30 CAWSLAGWDTQYF TGTGCCTGGAGTTTAGCGGGGTGGGATACGCAGTATTTT
few TRBJ1-5 - TRBV9 CASSVGGGGNQPQHF TGTGCCAGCAGCGTAGGCGGGGGAGGCAATCAGCCCCAGCATTTT
- TRBJ2-7 TRBD1 TRBV30 CAWTPGTVEYEQYF TGTGCCTGGACCCCCGGGACAGTAGAATACGAGCAGTACTTC
few TRBJ2-1 - TRBV29-1 CSVEGVYNEQFF TGCAGCGTTGAAGGCGTCTACAATGAGCAGTTCTTC
- TRBJ2-1 TRBD2 TRBV29-1 CSAARGGYYNEQFF TGCAGCGCCGCCCGGGGGGGTTACTACAATGAGCAGTTCTTC
- TRBJ1-2 - TRBV14 CASSQGQGYHGYTF TGTGCCAGCAGCCAAGGGCAGGGATATCATGGCTACACCTTC
once TRBJ1-5 TRBD1 TRBV13 CASSSGTASNQPQHF TGTGCCAGCAGCTCGGGGACAGCTAGCAATCAGCCCCAGCATTTT
few TRBJ2-3 TRBD2 TRBV29-1 CSVEERAGGPDTQYF TGCAGCGTTGAAGAGCGAGCGGGGGGGCCAGATACGCAGTATTTT
- TRBJ2-5 TRBD2 TRBV6-6 CASSYLRAGAQETQYF TGTGCCAGCAGTTACTTGCGAGCGGGGGCACAAGAGACCCAGTACTTC
- TRBJ2-1 - TRBV12-5 CASGLTGNEQFF TGTGCTAGTGGTCTAACAGGGAATGAGCAGTTCTTC
- TRBJ2-7 TRBD2 TRBV30 CAWRNGGSYEQYF TGTGCCTGGAGAAATGGCGGGAGCTACGAGCAGTACTTC
few TRBJ2-1 - TRBV10-3 CAIRGRSNGAGQFF TGTGCCATCAGGGGCCGCAGCAACGGGGCTGGGCAGTTCTTC
- TRBJ2-1 - TRBV29-1 CSVEDGGAGFPYSYNEQFF TGCAGCGTTGAAGATGGGGGGGCAGGGTTTCCCTACTCCTACAATGAGCAGTTCTTC
- TRBJ1-4 TRBD1 TRBV7-9 CASSSQIRDSQEKLFF TGTGCCAGCAGCTCGCAAATCCGGGACAGCCAAGAAAAACTGTTTTTT
once TRBJ2-3 - TRBV5-1 CASSSDPVGQYF TGCGCCAGCAGCTCGGATCCCGTTGGGCAGTATTTT
- TRBJ1-5 TRBD1 TRBV27 CASSLTGGGQPQHF TGTGCCAGCAGTCTGACAGGGGGAGGCCAGCCCCAGCATTTT
- TRBJ1-2 - TRBV4-2 CASSQGVLVAGLNYGYTF TGTGCCAGCAGCCAAGGCGTTCTGGTGGCAGGTCTCAACTATGGCTACACCTTC
- TRBJ2-1 TRBD1 TRBV29-1 CSVDGTGGQSYNEQFF TGCAGCGTTGACGGAACAGGGGGCCAATCCTACAATGAGCAGTTCTTC
- TRBJ2-7 TRBD2 TRBV5-1 CASSLVGEGYEQYF TGCGCCAGCAGCTTGGTCGGGGAGGGCTACGAGCAGTACTTC
- TRBJ1-2 TRBD1 TRBV4-1 CASSPRQGYGYGYTF TGCGCCAGCAGCCCTCGACAGGGCTACGGCTATGGCTACACCTTC
- TRBJ2-2 - TRBV30 CAWSVWEEGSTGELFF TGTGCCTGGAGTGTCTGGGAAGAGGGCAGCACCGGGGAGCTGTTTTTT
- TRBJ2-5 - TRBV30 CAWSVQSGELAQETQYF TGTGCCTGGAGTGTACAGTCGGGGGAACTAGCCCAAGAGACCCAGTACTTC
once TRBJ2-7 - TRBV5-6 CASSLGTSEQYF TGTGCCAGCAGCTTAGGGACAAGCGAGCAGTACTTC
- TRBJ2-7 - TRBV18 CASSPAGGTHPYEQYF TGTGCCAGCTCACCTGCCGGGGGCACACACCCATACGAGCAGTACTTC
few TRBJ2-1 - TRBV27 CASSPQDGHEQFF TGTGCCAGCAGTCCCCAGGATGGCCATGAGCAGTTCTTC
once TRBJ1-1 - TRBV6-5 CASSYGEQPIGEAFF TGTGCCAGCAGTTACGGCGAACAGCCGATTGGTGAAGCTTTCTTT
- TRBJ2-5 - TRBV5-1 CASSGPTGTAQETQYF TGCGCCAGCAGTGGCCCAACCGGGACTGCACAAGAGACCCAGTACTTC
- TRBJ2-5 - TRBV14 CASSVRRGRTETQYF TGTGCCAGCAGCGTAAGACGGGGGCGTACAGAGACCCAGTACTTC
- TRBJ1-6 - TRBV27 CASNEILGATNSPLHF TGTGCCAGCAACGAAATTCTGGGGGCGACGAATTCACCCCTCCACTTT
- TRBJ2-7 - TRBV9 CASSGQDYEQYF TGTGCCAGCAGCGGACAGGACTACGAGCAGTACTTC
- TRBJ2-5 - TRBV27 CASSLIASGETQYF TGTGCCAGCAGTTTGATAGCGAGCGGGGAGACCCAGTACTTC
- TRBJ2-2 - TRBV7-3 CASSSLTGELFF TGTGCCAGCAGCTCCCTCACCGGGGAGCTGTTTTTT
- TRBJ2-7 - TRBV5-6 CASSFGLSRQGGYEQYF TGTGCCAGCAGCTTTGGTTTGTCGAGGCAGGGTGGCTACGAGCAGTACTTC
- TRBJ1-2 TRBD1 TRBV7-9 CASSLGTGGIHGYTF TGTGCCAGCAGCCTCGGGACAGGGGGCATTCATGGCTACACCTTC
- TRBJ2-7 - TRBV6-5 CASMGGPSYEQYF TGTGCCAGCATGGGGGGCCCCTCCTACGAGCAGTACTTC
few TRBJ2-7 - TRBV5-1 CASSLELDYEQYF TGCGCCAGCAGCTTGGAGCTGGATTACGAGCAGTACTTC
- TRBJ1-2 - TRBV4-2 CASSQRMPTNYGYTF TGTGCCAGCAGCCAACGAATGCCCACTAACTATGGCTACACCTTC
- TRBJ2-1 - TRBV6-1 CASNEFQFGSYNEQFF TGTGCCAGCAATGAGTTTCAGTTCGGCTCCTACAATGAGCAGTTCTTC
- TRBJ2-3 - TRBV10-3 CAISEIGGTDTQYF TGTGCCATCAGTGAGATCGGAGGCACAGATACGCAGTATTTT
few TRBJ2-7 - TRBV27 CASSLGVKGIEQYF TGTGCCAGCAGTTTAGGTGTGAAGGGGATCGAGCAGTACTTC
- TRBJ2-1 - TRBV6-1 CASSNSLNEQLF TGTGCCAGCAGTAACTCTTTGAATGAGCAGCTCTTC
- TRBJ2-1 - TRBV5-5 CASRSARHNEQFF TGTGCCAGCAGATCGGCAAGACACAATGAGCAGTTCTTC
- TRBJ2-4 - TRBV4-1 CASSQSRAKNIQYF TGCGCCAGCAGCCAGAGTCGCGCCAAAAACATTCAGTACTTC
- TRBJ2-5 - TRBV5-4 CASSFEVEQETQYF TGTGCCAGCAGCTTTGAGGTGGAGCAAGAGACCCAGTACTTC
- TRBJ1-2 - TRBV7-8 CASSPERNYGYTF TGTGCCAGCAGCCCCGAAAGGAATTATGGCTACACCTTC
- TRBJ1-4 - TRBV7-9 CASSFSGISTNEKLFF TGTGCCAGCAGCTTTTCCGGGATTTCAACTAATGAAAAACTGTTTTTT
- TRBJ2-1 TRBD2 TRBV7-9 CASSNLVAGTYNEQFF TGTGCCAGCAGCAATCTTGTAGCGGGGACCTACAATGAGCAGTTCTTC
- TRBJ1-1 - TRBV2 CASLGNTEAFF TGTGCCAGCCTAGGGAACACTGAAGCTTTCTTT
- TRBJ1-1 - TRBV29-1 CSAESGERYAFF TGCAGCGCCGAATCAGGGGAACGGTACGCTTTCTTT
few TRBJ1-4 TRBD1 TRBV2 CASSPRTGESEKLFF TGTGCCAGCAGTCCTCGGACAGGGGAGAGTGAAAAACTGTTTTTT
- TRBJ2-1 - TRBV6-5 CASSYSRARERNEQFF TGTGCCAGCAGTTACTCGAGGGCCCGCGAAAGAAATGAGCAGTTCTTC
- TRBJ2-7 TRBD1 TRBV5-1 CASSQTRTGWRDWYF TGCGCCAGCAGCCAAACCCGGACAGGGTGGCGGGATTGGTACTTC
- TRBJ1-4 - TRBV13 CASSFFAATNEKLFF TGTGCCAGCAGCTTTTTCGCTGCAACTAATGAAAAACTGTTTTTT
- TRBJ2-5 TRBD1 TRBV15 CATSTTGAKGETQYF TGTGCCACCAGCACGACAGGGGCAAAAGGAGAGACCCAGTACTTC